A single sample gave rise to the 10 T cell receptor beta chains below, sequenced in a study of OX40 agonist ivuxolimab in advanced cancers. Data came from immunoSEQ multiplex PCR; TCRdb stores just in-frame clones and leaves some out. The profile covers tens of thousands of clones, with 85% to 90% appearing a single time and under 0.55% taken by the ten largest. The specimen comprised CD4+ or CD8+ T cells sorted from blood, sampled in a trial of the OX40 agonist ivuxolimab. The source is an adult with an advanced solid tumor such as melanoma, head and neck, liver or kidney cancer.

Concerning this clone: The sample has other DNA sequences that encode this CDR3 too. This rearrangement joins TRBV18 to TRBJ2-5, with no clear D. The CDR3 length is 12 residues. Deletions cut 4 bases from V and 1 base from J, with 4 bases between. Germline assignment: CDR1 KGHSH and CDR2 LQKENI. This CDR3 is CASSLSQETQYF. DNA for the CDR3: TGTGCCAGCTCACTCTCCCAAGAGACCCAGTACTTC. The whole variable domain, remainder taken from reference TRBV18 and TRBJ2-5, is NAGVMQNPRHLVRRRGQEARLRCSPMKGHSHVYWYRQLPEEGLKFMVYLQKENIIDESGMPKERFSAEFPKEGPSILRIQQVVRGDSAAYFCASSLSQETQYFGPGTRLLVL.

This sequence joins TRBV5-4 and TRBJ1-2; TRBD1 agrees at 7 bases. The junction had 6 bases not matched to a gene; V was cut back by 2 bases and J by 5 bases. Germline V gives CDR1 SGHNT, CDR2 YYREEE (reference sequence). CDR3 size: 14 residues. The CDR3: CASSFQGQLYGYTF. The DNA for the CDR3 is TGTGCCAGCAGCTTTCAGGGACAGCTGTATGGCTACACCTTC.

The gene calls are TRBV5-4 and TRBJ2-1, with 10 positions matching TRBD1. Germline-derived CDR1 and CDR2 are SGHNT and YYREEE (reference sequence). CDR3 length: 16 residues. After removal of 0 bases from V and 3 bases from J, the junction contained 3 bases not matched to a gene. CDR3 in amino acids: CASSLGQGAFYNEQFF. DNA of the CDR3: TGTGCCAGCAGCTTGGGACAGGGGGCCTTCTACAATGAGCAGTTCTTC. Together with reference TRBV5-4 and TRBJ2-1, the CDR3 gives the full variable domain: ETGVTQSPTHLIKTRGQQVTLRCSSQSGHNTVSWYQQALGQGPQFIFQYYREEENGRGNFPPRFSGLQFPNYSSELNVNALELDDSALYLCASSLGQGAFYNEQFFGPGTRLTVL.

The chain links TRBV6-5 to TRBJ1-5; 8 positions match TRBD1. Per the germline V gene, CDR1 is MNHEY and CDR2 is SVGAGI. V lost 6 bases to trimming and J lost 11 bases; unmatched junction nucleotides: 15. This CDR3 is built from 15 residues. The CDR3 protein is CASSLDRDGRGTQHF. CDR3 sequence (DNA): TGTGCCAGCAGCCTGGACAGGGACGGAAGGGGAACCCAGCATTTT.

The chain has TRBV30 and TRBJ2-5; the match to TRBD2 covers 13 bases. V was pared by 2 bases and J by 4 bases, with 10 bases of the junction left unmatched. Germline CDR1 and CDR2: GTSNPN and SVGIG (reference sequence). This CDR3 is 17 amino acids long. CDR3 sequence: CAWSPRTSGRMGETQYF. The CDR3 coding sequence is TGTGCCTGGAGTCCGAGGACTAGCGGGAGAATGGGAGAGACCCAGTACTTC.

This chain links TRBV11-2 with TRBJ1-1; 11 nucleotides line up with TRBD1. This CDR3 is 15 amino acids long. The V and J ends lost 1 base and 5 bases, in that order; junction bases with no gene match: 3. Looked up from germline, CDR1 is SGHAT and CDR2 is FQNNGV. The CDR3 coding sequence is TGTGCCAGCAGCTTAGCCGGGACAGGGGGAACTGAAGCTTTCTTT. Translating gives CASSLAGTGGTEAFF.

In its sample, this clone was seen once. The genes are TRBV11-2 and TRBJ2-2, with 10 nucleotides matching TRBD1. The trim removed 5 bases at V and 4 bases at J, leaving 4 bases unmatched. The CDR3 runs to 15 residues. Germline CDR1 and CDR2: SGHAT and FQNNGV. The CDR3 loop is CASSRTGGTTGELFF. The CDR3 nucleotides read TGTGCCAGCAGCCGGACAGGGGGGACCACCGGGGAGCTGTTTTTT.

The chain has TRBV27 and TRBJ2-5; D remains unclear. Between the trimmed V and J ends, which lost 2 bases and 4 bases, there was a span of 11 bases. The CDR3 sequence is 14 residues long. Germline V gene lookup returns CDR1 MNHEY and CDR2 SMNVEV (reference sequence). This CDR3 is CASSLTVAGETQYF. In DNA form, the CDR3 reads TGTGCCAGCAGTTTAACGGTAGCTGGAGAGACCCAGTACTTC.

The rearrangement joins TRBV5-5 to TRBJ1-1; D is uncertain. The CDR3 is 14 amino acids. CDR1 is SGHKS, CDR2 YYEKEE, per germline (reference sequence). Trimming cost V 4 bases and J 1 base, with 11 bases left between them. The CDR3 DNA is TGTGCCAGCAGCGCCCTCTGGAGGAACACTGAAGCTTTCTTT. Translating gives CASSALWRNTEAFF.

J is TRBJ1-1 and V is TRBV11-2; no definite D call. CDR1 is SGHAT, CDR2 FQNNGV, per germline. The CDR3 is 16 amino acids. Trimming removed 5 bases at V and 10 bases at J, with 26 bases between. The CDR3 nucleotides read TGTGCCAGCAGCCCGCTTGGGGTAAGTCGGGCGACGGGAGCTTTCTTT. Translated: CASSPLGVSRATGAFF. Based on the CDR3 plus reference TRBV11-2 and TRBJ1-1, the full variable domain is EAGVAQSPRYKIIEKRQSVAFWCNPISGHATLYWYQQILGQGPKLLIQFQNNGVVDDSQLPKDRFSAERLKGVDSTLKIQPAKLEDSAVYLCASSPLGVSRATGAFFGQGTRLTVV.